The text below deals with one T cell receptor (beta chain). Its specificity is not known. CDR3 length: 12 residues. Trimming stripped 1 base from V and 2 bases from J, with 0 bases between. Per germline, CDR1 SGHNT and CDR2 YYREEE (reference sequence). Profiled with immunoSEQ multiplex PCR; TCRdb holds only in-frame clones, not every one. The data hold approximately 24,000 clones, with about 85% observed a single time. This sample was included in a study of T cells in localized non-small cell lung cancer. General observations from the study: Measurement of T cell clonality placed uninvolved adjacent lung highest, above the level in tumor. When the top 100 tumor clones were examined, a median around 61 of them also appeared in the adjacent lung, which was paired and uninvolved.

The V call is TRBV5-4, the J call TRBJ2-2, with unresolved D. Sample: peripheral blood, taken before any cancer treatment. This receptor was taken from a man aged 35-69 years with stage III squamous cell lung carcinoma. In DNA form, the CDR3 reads TGTGCCAGCAGCTTGAACACCGGGGAGCTGTTTTTT. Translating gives CASSLNTGELFF.